This T cell receptor beta chain derives from a study of CD8 T cells in Susac syndrome. V was cut by 4 bases and J by 6 bases, with 7 bases left in between. This CDR3 contains 12 residues. Germline V gene sequence: CDR1 LGHNA, CDR2 YNFKEQ. TEMRA cells were enriched by FACS, and CD4+ and CD8+ T cells were negatively isolated. This clonotype was observed once. cDNA came from roughly 0.53 to 1 ug RNA primed by random hexamers. Across 54 Vbeta and 13 Jbeta, immunoSEQ multiplex PCR amplified TCR beta CDR3. Each CDR3 protein gets one entry after TCRdb re-called the immunoSEQ multiplex PCR reads with MiXCR. Of 200,000 to 300,000 distinct CDR3 sequences in the sample, about 96% were seen once.

The rearrangement links TRBV4-2 to TRBJ2-1; D gene uncertain. The sample was CD4+ T cells from PBMCs. The source is a human donor with Susac syndrome. This CDR3 is CASSPRTNEQFF. The CDR3, as DNA: TGTGCCAGCAGCCCGAGGACCAATGAGCAGTTCTTC.